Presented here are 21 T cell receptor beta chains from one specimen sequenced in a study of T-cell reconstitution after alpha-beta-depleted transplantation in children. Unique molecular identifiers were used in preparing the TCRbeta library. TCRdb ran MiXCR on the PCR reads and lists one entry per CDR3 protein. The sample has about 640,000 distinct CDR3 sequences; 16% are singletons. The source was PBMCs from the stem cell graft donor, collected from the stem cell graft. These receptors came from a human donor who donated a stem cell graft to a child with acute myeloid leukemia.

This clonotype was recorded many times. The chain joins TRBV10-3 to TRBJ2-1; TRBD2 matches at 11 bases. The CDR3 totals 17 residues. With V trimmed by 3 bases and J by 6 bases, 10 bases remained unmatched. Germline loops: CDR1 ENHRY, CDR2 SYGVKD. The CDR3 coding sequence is TGTGCCATCAGTGAACGACTACTAGCGGGGGAGGTCAATGAGCAGTTCTTC. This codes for CAISERLLAGEVNEQFF.

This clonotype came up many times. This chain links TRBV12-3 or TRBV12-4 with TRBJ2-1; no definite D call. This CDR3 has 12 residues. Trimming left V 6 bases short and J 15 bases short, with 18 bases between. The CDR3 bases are TGTGCCAGCAGCATTATACTCTCAAGGGCGTTCTTC. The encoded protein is CASSIILSRAFF.

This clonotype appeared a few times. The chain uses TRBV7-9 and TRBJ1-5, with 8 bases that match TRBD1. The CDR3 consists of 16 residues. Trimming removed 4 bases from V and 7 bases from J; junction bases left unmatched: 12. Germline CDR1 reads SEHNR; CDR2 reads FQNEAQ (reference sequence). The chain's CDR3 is CASSSSTGALGQPQHF. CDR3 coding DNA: TGTGCCAGCAGCTCTTCGACAGGGGCGCTCGGGCAGCCCCAGCATTTT.

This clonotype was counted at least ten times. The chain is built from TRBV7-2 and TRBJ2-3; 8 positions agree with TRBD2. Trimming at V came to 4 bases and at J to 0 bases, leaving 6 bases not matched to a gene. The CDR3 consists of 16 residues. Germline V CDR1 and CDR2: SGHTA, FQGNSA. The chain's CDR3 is CASSSVAGSSTDTQYF. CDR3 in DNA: TGTGCCAGCAGCTCCGTAGCGGGGTCTAGCACAGATACGCAGTATTTT.

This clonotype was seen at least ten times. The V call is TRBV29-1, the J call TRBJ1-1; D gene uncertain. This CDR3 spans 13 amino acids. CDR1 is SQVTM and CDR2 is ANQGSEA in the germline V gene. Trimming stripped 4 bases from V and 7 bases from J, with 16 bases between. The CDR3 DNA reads TGCAGCGTTGTACCTCCGGGTCTGAATGAAGCTTTCTTT. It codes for CSVVPPGLNEAFF.

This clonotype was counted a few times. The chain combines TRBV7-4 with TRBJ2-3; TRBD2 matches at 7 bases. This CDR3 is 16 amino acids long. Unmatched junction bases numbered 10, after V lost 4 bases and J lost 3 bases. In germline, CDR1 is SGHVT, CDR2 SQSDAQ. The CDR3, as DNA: TGTGCCAGCAGCTCCCGTGGTGGCGGGGGAACAGATACGCAGTATTTT. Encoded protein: CASSSRGGGGTDTQYF.

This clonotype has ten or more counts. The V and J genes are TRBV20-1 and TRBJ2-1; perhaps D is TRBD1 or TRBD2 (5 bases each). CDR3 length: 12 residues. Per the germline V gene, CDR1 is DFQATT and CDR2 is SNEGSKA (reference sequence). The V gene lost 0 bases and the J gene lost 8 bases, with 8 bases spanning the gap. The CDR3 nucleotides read TGCAGTGCTAGAGACGGGGCGGATGAGCAGTTCTTC. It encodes CSARDGADEQFF.

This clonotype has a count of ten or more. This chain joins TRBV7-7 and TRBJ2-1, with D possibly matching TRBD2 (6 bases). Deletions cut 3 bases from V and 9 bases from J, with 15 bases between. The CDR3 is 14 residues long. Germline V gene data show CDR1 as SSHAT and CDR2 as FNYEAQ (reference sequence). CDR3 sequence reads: CASSLLGGVGEQFF. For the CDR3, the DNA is TGTGCCAGCAGCTTGTTAGGCGGGGTGGGTGAGCAGTTCTTC.

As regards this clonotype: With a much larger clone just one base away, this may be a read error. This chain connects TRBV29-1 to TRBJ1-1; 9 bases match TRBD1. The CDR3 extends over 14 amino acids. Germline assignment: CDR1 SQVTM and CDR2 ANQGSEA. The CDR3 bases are TGCATCGTAGCCTACCGGGACAGGGACACTGAAGCTTTCTTT. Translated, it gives CIVAYRDRDTEAFF.

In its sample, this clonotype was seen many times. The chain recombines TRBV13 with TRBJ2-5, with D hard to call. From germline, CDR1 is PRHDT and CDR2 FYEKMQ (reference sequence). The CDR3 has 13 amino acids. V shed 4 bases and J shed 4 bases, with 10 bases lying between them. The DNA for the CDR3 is TGTGCCAGCAGCTCCCCGCCTGGAGAGACCCAGTACTTC. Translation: CASSSPPGETQYF.

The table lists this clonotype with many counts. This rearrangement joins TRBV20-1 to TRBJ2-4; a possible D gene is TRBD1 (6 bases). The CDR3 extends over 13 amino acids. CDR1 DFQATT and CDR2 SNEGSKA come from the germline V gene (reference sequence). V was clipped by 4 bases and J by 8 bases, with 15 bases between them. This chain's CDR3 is CSANLHPGDIQYF. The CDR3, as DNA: TGCAGTGCTAATCTCCACCCAGGGGACATTCAGTACTTC.

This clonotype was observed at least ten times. The CDR3 here is CASSLVGRSSSYEQYF. DNA of the CDR3: TGTGCCAGCAGCTTAGTGGGACGTTCGAGCTCCTACGAGCAGTACTTC. The V and J genes are TRBV7-2 and TRBJ2-7, with D perhaps being TRBD1 or TRBD2 (5 bases each). Trimming took 1 base from V and 0 from J, leaving 13 bases between them. The CDR3 totals 16 residues. CDR1 is SGHTA and CDR2 is FQGNSA in the germline V gene. Drawing the rest from reference TRBV7-2 and TRBJ2-7, the complete variable domain is GAGVSQSPSNKVTEKGKDVELRCDPISGHTALYWYRQSLGQGLEFLIYFQGNSAPDKSGLPSDRFSAERTGGSVSTLTIQRTQQEDSAVYLCASSLVGRSSSYEQYFGPGTRLTVT.

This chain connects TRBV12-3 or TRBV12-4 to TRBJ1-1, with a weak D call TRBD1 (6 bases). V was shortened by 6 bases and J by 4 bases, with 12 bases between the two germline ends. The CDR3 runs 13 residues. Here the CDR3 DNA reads TGTGCCAGCAGGCAGGGGCGTCTCACTGAAGCTTTCTTT. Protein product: CASRQGRLTEAFF.

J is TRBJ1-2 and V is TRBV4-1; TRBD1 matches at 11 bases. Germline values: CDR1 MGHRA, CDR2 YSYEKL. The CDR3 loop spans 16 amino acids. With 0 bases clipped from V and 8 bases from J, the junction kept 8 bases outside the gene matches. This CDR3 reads CASSQDRGQGALGYTF. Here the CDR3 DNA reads TGCGCCAGCAGCCAAGATCGAGGACAGGGGGCCTTGGGCTACACCTTC.

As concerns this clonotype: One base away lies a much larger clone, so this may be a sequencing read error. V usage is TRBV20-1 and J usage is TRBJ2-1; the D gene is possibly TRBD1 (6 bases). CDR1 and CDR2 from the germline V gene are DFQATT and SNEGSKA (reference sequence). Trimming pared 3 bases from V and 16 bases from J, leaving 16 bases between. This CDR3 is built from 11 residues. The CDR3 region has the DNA TGCAGTGCTAGTAGGGACAATGAGCCCTTCTTC. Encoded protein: CSASRDNEPFF.

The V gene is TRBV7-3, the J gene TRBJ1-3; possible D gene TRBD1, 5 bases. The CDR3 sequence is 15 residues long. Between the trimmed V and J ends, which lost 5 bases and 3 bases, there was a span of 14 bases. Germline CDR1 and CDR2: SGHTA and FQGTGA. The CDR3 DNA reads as TGTGCCAGCAGCCGGGACGGTGGAGGTGGAAACACCATATATTTT. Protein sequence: CASSRDGGGGNTIYF.

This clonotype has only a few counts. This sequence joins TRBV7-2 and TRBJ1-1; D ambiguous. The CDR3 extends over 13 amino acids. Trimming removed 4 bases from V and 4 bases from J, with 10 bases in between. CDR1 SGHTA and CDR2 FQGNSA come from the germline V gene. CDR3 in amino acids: CASSYGPFTEAFF. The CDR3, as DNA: TGTGCCAGCAGCTACGGACCCTTCACTGAAGCTTTCTTT.

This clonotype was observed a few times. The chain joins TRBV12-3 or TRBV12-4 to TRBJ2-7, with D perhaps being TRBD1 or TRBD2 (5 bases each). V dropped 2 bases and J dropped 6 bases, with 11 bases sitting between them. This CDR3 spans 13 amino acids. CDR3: CASSLPGAGEQYF. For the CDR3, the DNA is TGTGCCAGCAGTTTACCTGGGGCGGGCGAGCAGTACTTC.

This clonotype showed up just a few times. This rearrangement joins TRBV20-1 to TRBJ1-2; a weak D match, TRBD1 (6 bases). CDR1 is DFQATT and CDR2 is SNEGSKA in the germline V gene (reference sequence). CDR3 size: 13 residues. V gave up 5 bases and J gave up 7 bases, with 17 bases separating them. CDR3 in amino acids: CSASHRVGTGYTF. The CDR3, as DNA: TGCAGTGCTTCCCACAGGGTGGGAACTGGCTACACCTTC.

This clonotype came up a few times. CDR3 nucleotides: TGTGCCAGCAGCGCGTGGTCAGGGAAGAACACTGAAGCTTTCTTT. Translation gives CASSAWSGKNTEAFF. The V call is TRBV6-1, the J call TRBJ1-1; perhaps TRBD1 as D (5 bases). Germline CDR1 MNHNS, CDR2 SASEGT. Trimming stripped 6 bases from V and 1 base from J, with 15 bases between. This CDR3 contains 15 residues.

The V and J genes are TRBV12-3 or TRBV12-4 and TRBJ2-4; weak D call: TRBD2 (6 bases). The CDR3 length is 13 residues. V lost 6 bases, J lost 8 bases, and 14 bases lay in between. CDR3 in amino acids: CASSFRGMDIQYF. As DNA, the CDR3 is TGTGCCAGCAGCTTTCGGGGGATGGACATTCAGTACTTC.